This entry concerns a single T cell receptor beta chain. V was cut by 5 bases and J by 4 bases, with 18 bases left in between. The germline V gene encodes CDR1 GTSNPN and CDR2 SVGIG (reference sequence). There are 15 residues in the CDR3. This specimen belongs to a study of T cell responses to AZD1222 COVID-19 vaccine. Clones were read by immunoSEQ multiplex PCR, and TCRdb kept only the in-frame ones, dropping some. Of tens of thousands of clones in the sample, 60% to 85% are singletons; the top ten hold about 3.9%. This TCR derives from an adult in good health. The chain links TRBV30 to TRBJ1-3; tentatively, D is TRBD1 (6 bases). The sequencing used peripheral blood, collected on day 0 of AZD1222 vaccination. This CDR3 reads CAWQDGGLRGNTIYF. The CDR3 DNA reads TGTGCCTGGCAGGACGGGGGGCTGAGAGGAAACACCATATATTTT.